The text below deals with one TCR beta chain. Assay: immunoSEQ multiplex PCR; the TCRdb copy retains only in-frame clones and omits some. The table shows 170,000 or so clones, with approximately 80% occurring only once. The data stem from a study of blood T cell repertoires in COVID-19. Germline CDR1 reads MDHEN; CDR2 reads SYDVKM. CDR3 size: 14 residues. Trimming shortened V by 2 bases and J by 5 bases, and 12 bases separated the two germline ends. The chain combines TRBV28 with TRBJ1-1; a possible D gene is TRBD1 (6 bases). The sequencing input was peripheral blood. The sequence was collected from a middle-aged woman with COVID-19, enrolled during active disease. The CDR3 sequence is CASSLGRRGTEAFF. The CDR3 DNA sequence: TGTGCCAGCAGTTTAGGTCGCAGGGGAACTGAAGCTTTCTTT.